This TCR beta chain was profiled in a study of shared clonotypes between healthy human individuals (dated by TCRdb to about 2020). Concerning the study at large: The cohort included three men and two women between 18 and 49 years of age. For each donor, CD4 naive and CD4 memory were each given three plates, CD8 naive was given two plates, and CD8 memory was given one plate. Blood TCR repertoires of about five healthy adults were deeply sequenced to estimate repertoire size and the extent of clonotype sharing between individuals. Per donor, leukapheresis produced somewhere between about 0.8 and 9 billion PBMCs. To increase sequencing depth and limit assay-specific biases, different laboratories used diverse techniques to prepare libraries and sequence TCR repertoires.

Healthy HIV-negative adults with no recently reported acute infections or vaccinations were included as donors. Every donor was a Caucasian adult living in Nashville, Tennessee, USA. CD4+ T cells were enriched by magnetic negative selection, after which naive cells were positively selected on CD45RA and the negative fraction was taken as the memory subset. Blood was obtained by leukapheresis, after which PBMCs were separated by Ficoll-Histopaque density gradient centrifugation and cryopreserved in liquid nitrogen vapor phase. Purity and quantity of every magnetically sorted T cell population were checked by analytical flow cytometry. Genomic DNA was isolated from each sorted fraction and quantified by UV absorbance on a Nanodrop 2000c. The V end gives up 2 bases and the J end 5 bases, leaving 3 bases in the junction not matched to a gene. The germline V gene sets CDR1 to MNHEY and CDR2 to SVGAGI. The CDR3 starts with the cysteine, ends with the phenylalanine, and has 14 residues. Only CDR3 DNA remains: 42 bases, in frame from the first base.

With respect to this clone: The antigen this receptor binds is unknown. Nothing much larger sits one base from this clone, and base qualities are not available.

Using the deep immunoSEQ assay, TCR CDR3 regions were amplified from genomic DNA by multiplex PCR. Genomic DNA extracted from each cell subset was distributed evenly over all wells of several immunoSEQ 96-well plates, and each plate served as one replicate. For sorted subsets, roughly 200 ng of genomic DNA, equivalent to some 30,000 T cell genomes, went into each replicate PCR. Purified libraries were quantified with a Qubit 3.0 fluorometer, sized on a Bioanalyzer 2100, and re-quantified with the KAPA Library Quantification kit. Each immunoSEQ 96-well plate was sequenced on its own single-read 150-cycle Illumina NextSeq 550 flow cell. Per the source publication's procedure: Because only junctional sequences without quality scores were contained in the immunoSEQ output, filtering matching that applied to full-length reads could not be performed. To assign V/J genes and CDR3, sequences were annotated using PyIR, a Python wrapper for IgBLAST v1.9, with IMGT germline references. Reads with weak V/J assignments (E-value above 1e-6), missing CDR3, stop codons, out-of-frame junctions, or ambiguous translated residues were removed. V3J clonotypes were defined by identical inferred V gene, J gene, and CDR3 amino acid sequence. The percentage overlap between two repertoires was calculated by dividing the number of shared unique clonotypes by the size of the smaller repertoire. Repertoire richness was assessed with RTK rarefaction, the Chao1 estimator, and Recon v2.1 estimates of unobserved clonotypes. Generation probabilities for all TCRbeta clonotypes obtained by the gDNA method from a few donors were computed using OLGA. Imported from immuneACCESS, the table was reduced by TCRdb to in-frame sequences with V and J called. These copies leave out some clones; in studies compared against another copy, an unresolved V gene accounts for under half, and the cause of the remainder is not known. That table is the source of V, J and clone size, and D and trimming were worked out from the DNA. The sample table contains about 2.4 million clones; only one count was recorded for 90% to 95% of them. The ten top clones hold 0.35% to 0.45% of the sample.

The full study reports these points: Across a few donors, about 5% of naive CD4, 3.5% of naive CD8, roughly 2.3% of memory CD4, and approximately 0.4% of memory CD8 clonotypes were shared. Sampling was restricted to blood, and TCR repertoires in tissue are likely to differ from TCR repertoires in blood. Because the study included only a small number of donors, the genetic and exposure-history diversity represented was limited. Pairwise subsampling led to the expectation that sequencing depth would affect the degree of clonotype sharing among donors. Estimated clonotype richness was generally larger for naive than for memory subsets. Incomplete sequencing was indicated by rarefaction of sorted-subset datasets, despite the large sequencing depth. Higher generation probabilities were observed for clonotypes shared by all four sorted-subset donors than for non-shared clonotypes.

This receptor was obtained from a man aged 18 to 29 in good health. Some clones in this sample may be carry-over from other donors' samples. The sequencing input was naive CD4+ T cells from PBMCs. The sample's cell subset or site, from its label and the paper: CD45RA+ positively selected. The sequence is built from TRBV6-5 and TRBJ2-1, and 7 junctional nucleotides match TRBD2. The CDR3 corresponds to CASSYGGRDNEQFF. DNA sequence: TGTGCCAGCAGTTACGGCGGGAGAGACAATGAGCAGTTCTTC.